Following are 19 T cell receptor beta chains from one sample sequenced in a study of regulatory T cells in long-lasting Graves disease. Time point noted: newly diagnosed GD, antithyroid drugs for less than 3 months. The authors made the TCR library using RNA they extracted from PBMCs. CDR3-region Arm-PCR and iRepertoire HTBI primers produced the TCR beta libraries. One entry per CDR3 protein, called by TCRdb with MiXCR from the multiplex PCR reads. The table lists approximately 470,000 distinct CDR3 sequences, roughly 16% of them singletons, with roughly an eighth in the top ten. The same data also contributed to another study, on T cells in Graves' hyperthyroidism and ophthalmopathy.

The sequencing here drew on peripheral blood mononuclear cells (PBMCs), taken at new diagnosis, from a patient treated with antithyroid drugs. Source of these receptors: a man between 40 and 49 years old with Graves disease.

This clonotype was counted ten times or more. The genes are TRBV10-3 and TRBJ2-1, with D possibly being TRBD2 (5 bases). Germline CDR1 ENHRY, CDR2 SYGVKD. V was trimmed by 0 bases and J by 7 bases, leaving 7 bases between them. The CDR3 covers 13 residues. CDR3: CAISESRGNEQFF. The CDR3, as DNA: TGTGCCATCAGTGAGTCGAGAGGGAATGAGCAGTTCTTC.

This clonotype was recorded a few times. V and J are TRBV20-1 and TRBJ1-5, with 10 bases identical to TRBD1. Germline CDR1 and CDR2: DFQATT and SNEGSKA (reference sequence). CDR3 size: 16 residues. V was pared by 6 bases and J by 4 bases, with 12 bases of the junction left unmatched. As DNA, the CDR3 is TGCAGTGCGATTAGGACAGGGGGGCAATTTAATCAGCCCCAGCATTTT. Translation gives CSAIRTGGQFNQPQHF.

This clonotype showed up many times. The V call is TRBV6-2 or TRBV6-3, the J call TRBJ2-1, with 8 bases identical to TRBD2. Trimming at V came to 3 bases and at J to 6 bases, leaving 7 bases not matched to a gene. The CDR3 length is 15 residues. CDR1 and CDR2 from the germline V gene are MNHEY and SVGEGT. The CDR3 region is CASSYAREEGNEQFF. The CDR3, as DNA: TGTGCCAGCAGTTATGCGCGGGAGGAGGGCAATGAGCAGTTCTTC.

This clonotype was recorded many times. The chain employs TRBV28 and TRBJ2-3; 8 nucleotides agree with TRBD2. The J segment lost 6 bases and the V segment lost 7 bases, leaving 12 bases of the junction unmatched. Germline CDR1 reads MDHEN; CDR2 reads SYDVKM. The CDR3 totals 15 residues. DNA of the CDR3: TGTGCCAGCATCAACGGCGGGGGGCACTGGGATACGCAGTATTTT. Protein product: CASINGGGHWDTQYF.

This clonotype came up many times. V and J are TRBV13 and TRBJ2-1; 10 nucleotides align to TRBD1. The ends lost 4 bases at V and 5 bases at J; junction bases unmatched: 5. Germline CDR1 is PRHDT and CDR2 is FYEKMQ (reference sequence). The CDR3 is 15 amino acids. The CDR3 bases are TGTGCCAGCAGCTCAACCGGGACAGGGGACAATGAGCAGTTCTTC. This translates into CASSSTGTGDNEQFF. The full variable domain, completed using reference TRBV13 and TRBJ2-1, is AAGVIQSPRHLIKEKRETATLKCYPIPRHDTVYWYQQGPGQDPQFLISFYEKMQSDKGSIPDRFSAQQFSDYHSELNMSSLELGDSALYFCASSSTGTGDNEQFFGPGTRLTVL.

At least ten counts were recorded for this clonotype. The CDR3 sequence: CSARGVRTYEQYF. The DNA for the CDR3 is TGCAGTGCTAGAGGTGTCAGGACCTACGAGCAGTACTTC. The rearrangement links TRBV20-1 to TRBJ2-7; D is uncertain. The CDR3 extends over 13 amino acids. In germline, CDR1 is DFQATT, CDR2 SNEGSKA (reference sequence). Trimming pared 1 base from V and 2 bases from J, leaving 9 bases between.

This clonotype has a count of ten or more. The CDR3 loop reads CASSWDFSTEAFF. In DNA form, the CDR3 reads TGTGCCAGCAGTTGGGACTTCAGTACTGAAGCTTTCTTT. The gene calls are TRBV6-5 and TRBJ1-1, with D possibly matching TRBD1 (5 bases). Germline CDR1 reads MNHEY; CDR2 reads SVGAGI. The CDR3 is 13 amino acids. Trimming pared 4 bases from V and 5 bases from J, leaving 11 bases between.

This clonotype was seen at least ten times. V is TRBV18 and J is TRBJ2-7; tentatively, D is TRBD1 (6 bases). In germline, CDR1 is KGHSH, CDR2 LQKENI. The CDR3 contains 13 residues. V gave up 1 base and J gave up 5 bases, with 9 bases separating them. The CDR3 DNA reads as TGTGCCAGCTCACCACGACAGGAACACGAGCAGTACTTC. It translates to CASSPRQEHEQYF.

Many counts were recorded for this clonotype. V is TRBV20-1 and J is TRBJ2-7, with D perhaps matching TRBD1 (6 bases). V was clipped by 0 bases and J by 2 bases, with 11 bases between them. The CDR3 sequence is 14 residues long. In germline, CDR1 is DFQATT, CDR2 SNEGSKA (reference sequence). In DNA form, the CDR3 reads TGCAGTGCTAGAGAGTCGGGACACCCCTACGAGCAGTACTTC. Translated, it gives CSARESGHPYEQYF.

Notes on this clonotype: One base away lies a much larger clone, so this may be a sequencing read error. This CDR3 fails to terminate in the conserved phenylalanine or tryptophan, so it likely reflects a read error. The rearrangement joins TRBV12-3 or TRBV12-4 to TRBJ2-2; TRBD1 agrees at 11 bases. Germline trimming cut 6 bases from V and 2 bases from J; bases unmatched to any gene: 5. This CDR3 region has 16 residues. The CDR3 nucleotides are TGTGCCAGCAGCCTTGGGACAGGGGGAAACACCGGGGAGCTGTTTCTT. The encoded protein is CASSLGTGGNTGELFL.

The gene calls are TRBV28 and TRBJ2-3, with unresolved D. CDR1 and CDR2 from the germline V gene are MDHEN and SYDVKM. The V gene lost 6 bases and the J gene lost 2 bases, with 18 bases spanning the gap. The CDR3 consists of 16 residues. In nucleotides, the CDR3 is TGTGCCAGCAGCCCGGCCGGCGCGGAATTCACAGATACGCAGTATTTT. Residues: CASSPAGAEFTDTQYF.

This clonotype was observed many times. The chain employs TRBV18 and TRBJ2-1; maybe TRBD2 (6 bases). The CDR3 totals 15 residues. Germline-derived CDR1 and CDR2 are KGHSH and LQKENI. Trimming removed 2 bases from V and 5 bases from J, with 13 bases in between. The CDR3: CASSPGEARNNEQFF. The DNA for the CDR3 is TGTGCCAGCTCACCAGGGGAGGCGAGAAACAATGAGCAGTTCTTC.

A few counts support this clonotype. J is TRBJ1-1 and V is TRBV6-2 or TRBV6-3, with TRBD1 identical over 7 bases. Per germline, CDR1 MNHEY and CDR2 SVGEGT. J lost 2 bases, V lost 11 bases, and 8 bases had no gene match. This CDR3 has 13 amino acids. The CDR3 sequence is CAGRGQLNTEAFF. DNA for the CDR3: TGTGCCGGACGGGGACAGTTAAACACTGAAGCTTTCTTT.

In this sample, this clonotype turned up a few times. The chain links TRBV4-2 to TRBJ1-1, with no clear D. The V end was cut by 1 base, the J end by 1 base, with 10 bases between. The germline V gene has CDR1 LGHNA and CDR2 YNFKEQ. The length of the CDR3 is 15 residues. CDR3 residues: CASSQASLQNTEAFF. DNA for the CDR3: TGTGCCAGCAGCCAAGCCAGTCTCCAGAACACTGAAGCTTTCTTT.

A word on this clonotype: This sequence may be a read error, since a much larger clone differs from it by one base. The chain couples TRBV30 to TRBJ2-7; D may be TRBD1 or TRBD2 (5 bases each). The CDR3 totals 14 residues. The germline CDR1 and CDR2 sequences are GTSNPN and SVGIG (reference sequence). V was trimmed by 3 bases and J by 2 bases, leaving 14 bases between them. As DNA, the CDR3 is TGTGCCTGGAGAGACGGGACCGGTACCTACGAGCAGTACTTC. Translating gives CAWRDGTGTYEQYF.

This clonotype has at least ten counts. The rearrangement joins TRBV6-1 to TRBJ2-5, with D uncertain. The CDR3 is 12 residues long. CDR1 MNHNS and CDR2 SASEGT come from the germline V gene. The V end lost 6 bases, the J end lost 1 base, and 6 bases lay between the germline ends. CDR3 amino acids: CASSSLQETQYF. CDR3 sequence (DNA): TGTGCCAGCAGCTCCCTCCAAGAGACCCAGTACTTC.

V usage is TRBV6-4 and J usage is TRBJ2-3; 10 positions match TRBD1. Germline lookup yields CDR1 MRHNA and CDR2 SNTAGT. V dropped 5 bases and J dropped 6; count of bases not matched to a gene: 5. This CDR3 region has 14 residues. CDR3 sequence reads: CASSTRTGGDTQYF. In DNA, the CDR3 is TGTGCCAGCAGTACCCGGACAGGGGGTGATACGCAGTATTTT.

At least ten counts were recorded for this clonotype. This chain links TRBV11-2 with TRBJ2-1; D is perhaps TRBD1 (5 bases). V lost 7 bases, J lost 0 bases, and 13 bases lay in between. CDR1 and CDR2 from the germline V gene are SGHAT and FQNNGV. This CDR3 spans 15 amino acids. In DNA, the CDR3 is TGTGCCAGCAACCTAAGGGGAAGCTCCTACAATGAGCAGTTCTTC. This codes for CASNLRGSSYNEQFF.

This clonotype has a handful of counts. The rearrangement links TRBV10-2 to TRBJ1-2; TRBD1 matches 9 bases. The V gene's germline CDR1 is WSHSY and CDR2 SAAADI. CDR3 length: 16 residues. V shed 5 bases and J 2 bases; nucleotides not matched to a gene: 9. CDR3 nucleotides: TGCGCCAGCAGTAGGGACAGGGACTATCCAAACTATGGCTACACCTTC. Its translation: CASSRDRDYPNYGYTF.